This T cell receptor (beta chain) appears in the sequencing data of a study of shared clonotypes between healthy human individuals (dated by TCRdb to the early 2020s). In terms of the full investigation: A few men and two women, aged 18 to 49 years, made up the cohort. For each donor, CD4 naive and CD4 memory were each run on three plates, CD8 naive on two plates, and CD8 memory on one plate. To estimate repertoire size and how much clonotypes are shared between individuals, the study performed deep sequencing of blood TCR repertoires from roughly five healthy adults. To increase sequencing depth and limit assay-specific biases, TCR repertoire library preparation and sequencing were carried out by different laboratories using diverse techniques. Between about 0.8 and 9.5 billion PBMCs per donor were obtained by leukapheresis. The paper's findings and limits, for the study overall: Because the study included a small number of donors, the genetic and exposure-history diversity represented was limited. Naive subsets generally had larger estimated clonotype richness than memory subsets did. Clonotypes shared by all four sorted-subset donors showed higher generation probabilities than non-shared clonotypes. Incomplete sequencing was indicated by rarefaction of sorted-subset datasets, despite the large sequencing depth. Sampling was restricted to blood, and TCR repertoires in tissues likely differ from the TCR repertoires found in blood. Pairwise subsampling led to the expectation that sequencing depth would affect the degree of clonotype sharing among donors. Across a handful of donors, 5% to 6% of naive CD4, approximately 3.6% of naive CD8, 2.3% of memory CD4, and approximately 0.4% of memory CD8 clonotypes were shared.

As regards this clone: The antigen this receptor binds is unknown. Base-call qualities are not available, and no considerably larger clone is one nucleotide away.

Using the deep immunoSEQ assay, TCR CDR3 regions were amplified from genomic DNA by multiplex PCR. Genomic DNA extracted from each cell subset was distributed evenly over all wells of several immunoSEQ 96-well plates, and each plate served as one replicate. For sorted subsets, roughly 190 ng of genomic DNA, equivalent to 25,000 to 35,000 T cell genomes, went into each replicate PCR. Purified libraries were quantified with a Qubit 3.0 fluorometer, sized on a Bioanalyzer 2100, and re-quantified with the KAPA Library Quantification kit. Every immunoSEQ 96-well plate was sequenced on a dedicated single-read 150-cycle Illumina NextSeq 550 flow cell. Processing in the source paper ran as follows. Because the immunoSEQ output included only junctional sequences and no quality scores, the filtering could not be the same as the filtering used for full-length reads. Sequences were annotated with PyIR, a Python wrapper for IgBLAST v1.9, and V/J genes and CDR3 were assigned using IMGT germline references. Any read was removed if the V/J assignment was weak (E-value above 1e-6), the CDR3 was missing, or the read contained stop codons, out-of-frame junctions, or ambiguous translated residues. V3J clonotypes were defined as sequences sharing an identical inferred V gene, J gene, and CDR3 amino acid sequence. Percentage overlap between repertoires was computed as shared unique clonotypes divided by the size of the smaller repertoire. Three approaches were used to assess repertoire richness: RTK rarefaction, the Chao1 estimator, and Recon v2.1 estimates of unobserved clonotypes. OLGA was used to compute generation probabilities for all TCRbeta clonotypes that the gDNA method yielded from several donors. The table comes from immuneACCESS by way of TCRdb, which keeps in-frame sequences with V and J called. Part of the clones is missing from these tables; in studies checked, under half for an unresolved V gene and the rest for unknown reasons. V and J calls and clone size are copied from that table; D and trimming were computed from the DNA. The sample records 2,100,000 or so clones, 90% to 96% of which are singletons. 0.1% to 0.15% of the sample comes from the top ten.

The donors were healthy, HIV-negative adults with no recently reported acute infections or vaccinations. Every donor was a Caucasian adult living in Nashville, Tennessee, USA. CD4+ T cells were enriched by magnetic negative selection; naive cells were then positively selected on CD45RA, and the negative fraction formed the memory subset. Blood was obtained by leukapheresis, after which PBMCs were separated by Ficoll-Histopaque density gradient centrifugation and cryopreserved in liquid nitrogen vapor phase. Purity and quantity of every magnetically sorted T cell population were checked by analytical flow cytometry. Genomic DNA was isolated from every sorted fraction and measured by UV absorbance on a Nanodrop 2000c. CDR1 and CDR2 are read off the germline V gene as MDHEN and SYDVKM. The CDR3 spans 17 residues, from the cysteine through the phenylalanine. Only the CDR3 region is kept as DNA, spanning 51 bases read in frame from base 1. The V and J ends are trimmed by 7 bases and 4 bases, leaving 23 bases between them.

The specimen sequenced was naive CD4+ T cells sorted from blood. The meaning of the sample's cell subset or site label: CD45RA+ positively selected. The receptor's source is a man in his late teens or twenties in good health. The chain is assembled from TRBV28 and TRBJ1-5; no D gene can be assigned with confidence. For the CDR3, the sequence is CASTNTRALTTNQPQHF. The DNA sequence follows: TGTGCCAGCACCAATACGAGGGCTTTGACCACGAATCAGCCCCAGCATTTT.